What follows describes a single TCR beta chain. These data originate in a study of blood T cell repertoires in COVID-19. The wider study: Samples of COVID-19 (acute and convalescent) were obtained from the United States, Italy and Spain.

CDR1 and CDR2 from the germline V gene are MNHEY and SVGAGI. This CDR3 has 14 residues. Between the trimmed V and J ends, which lost 2 bases and 0 bases, there was a span of 8 bases. The method was immunoSEQ multiplex PCR; TCRdb's version includes in-frame clones alone and lacks a portion of them. The data show roughly 330,000 clones, with around 89% seen just once and under 5% held by the top ten. What was sequenced was peripheral blood. This TCR was recovered from a woman between 45 and 65 years old with active or convalescent COVID-19. V gene TRBV6-5 combines with J gene TRBJ2-7, with D maybe TRBD2 (5 bases). CDR3 DNA: TGTGCCAGCAGTTACGGACTGGGCTCCTACGAGCAGTACTTC. It encodes CASSYGLGSYEQYF.